The 3 T cell receptor beta chains below were found in one sample sequenced in a study of blood T cells in healthy people across ages. A J-beta primer mix and a sample-barcoded 5' primer were used in a second PCR of about 7 to 12 cycles. TCRdb processed the 5' RACE reads anew with MiXCR; each CDR3 protein has one entry. Of around 1.5 million distinct CDR3 sequences listed, around 35% are singletons. Source material: blood. These receptors all come from a woman between 25 and 40 years old in good health.

With respect to this clonotype: At one end the junction does not follow the germline gene, possibly because of a read error. J is TRBJ2-1 and V is TRBV5-1, with a possible D match to TRBD2 (5 bases). Germline CDR1 and CDR2: SGHRS and YFSETQ. The CDR3 length is 13 residues. Here the CDR3 reads CAGSLREWNEQFF. In DNA, the CDR3 is TGCGCCGGCAGCTTACGGGAATGGAATGAGCAGTTCTTC. The full variable domain, in which reference TRBV5-1 and TRBJ2-1 provide the parts outside the CDR3, is KAGVTQTPRYLIKTRGQQVTLSCSPISGHRSVSWYQQTPGQGLQFLFEYFSETQRNKGNFPGRFSGRQFSNSRSEMNVSTLELGDSALYLCAGSLREWNEQFFGPGTRLTVL.

This clonotype was counted only a few times. The V call is TRBV25-1, the J call TRBJ1-5, with D tentatively TRBD1 (5 bases). This CDR3 has 14 amino acids. CDR1 and CDR2 (germline): MGHDK, SYGVNS. The ends were cut back, 1 base at V and 3 bases at J, with 7 bases in the middle. CDR3 coding DNA: TGTGCCAGCAGTGAATTCAGGGCCAATCAGCCCCAGCATTTT. Amino acid sequence: CASSEFRANQPQHF.

In the case of this clonotype: An end of the junction differs from the germline gene, which may be a read error. The chain is built from TRBV3-1 and TRBJ1-1, with a tentative D call TRBD1 (6 bases). The germline gives CDR1 LGHDT, CDR2 YNNKEL (reference sequence). This CDR3 has 15 residues. CDR3 protein: CASSQGSQGTTEAFF. CDR3 in DNA: TGTGCCAGCAGTCAAGGAAGTCAGGGGACCACTGAAGCTTTCTTT.